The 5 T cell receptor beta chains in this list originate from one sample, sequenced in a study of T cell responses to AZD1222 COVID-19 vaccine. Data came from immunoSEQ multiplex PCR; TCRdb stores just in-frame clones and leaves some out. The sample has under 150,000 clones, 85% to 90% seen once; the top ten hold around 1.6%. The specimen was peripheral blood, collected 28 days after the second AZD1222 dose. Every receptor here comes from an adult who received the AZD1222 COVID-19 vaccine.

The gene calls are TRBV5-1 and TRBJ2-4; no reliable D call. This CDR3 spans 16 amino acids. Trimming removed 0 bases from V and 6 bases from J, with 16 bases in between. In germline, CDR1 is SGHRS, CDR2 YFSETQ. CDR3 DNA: TGCGCCAGCAGCTTGGCCCTGGACGCCCCGTTAAACATTCAGTACTTC. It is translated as CASSLALDAPLNIQYF.

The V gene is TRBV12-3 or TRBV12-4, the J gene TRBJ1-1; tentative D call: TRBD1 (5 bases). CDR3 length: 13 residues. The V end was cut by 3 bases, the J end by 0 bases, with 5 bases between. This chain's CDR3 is CASSLGVNTEAFF. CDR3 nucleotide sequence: TGTGCCAGCAGTTTGGGGGTGAACACTGAAGCTTTCTTT.

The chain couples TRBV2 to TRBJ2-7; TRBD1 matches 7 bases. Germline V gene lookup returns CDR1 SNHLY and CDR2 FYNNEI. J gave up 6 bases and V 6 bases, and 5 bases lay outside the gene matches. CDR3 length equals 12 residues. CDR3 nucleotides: TGTGCCAGCAGGGGGACAGTGGGCGAGCAGTACGTC. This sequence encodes CASRGTVGEQYV.

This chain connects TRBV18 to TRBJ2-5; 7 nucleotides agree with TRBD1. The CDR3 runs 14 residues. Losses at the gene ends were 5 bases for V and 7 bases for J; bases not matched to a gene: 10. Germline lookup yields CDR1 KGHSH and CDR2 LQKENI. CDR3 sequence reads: CASSTNRGSGTQYF. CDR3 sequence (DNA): TGTGCCAGCTCAACGAACAGGGGATCGGGGACCCAGTACTTC.

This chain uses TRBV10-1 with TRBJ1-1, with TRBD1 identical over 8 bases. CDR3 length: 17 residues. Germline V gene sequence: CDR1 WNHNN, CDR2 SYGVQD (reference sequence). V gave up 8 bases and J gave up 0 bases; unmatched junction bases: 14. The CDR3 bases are TGCGCCAGCCCTCCTCAACAGGGACAGGCCTTGAACACTGAAGCTTTCTTT. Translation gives CASPPQQGQALNTEAFF.